Listed here are 2 T cell receptor beta chains from one sample, sequenced in a study of tissue T cells after allogeneic stem cell transplantation. Method: immunoSEQ multiplex PCR; TCRdb's copy keeps in-frame clones and lacks some. Here the sample spans some 48,000 clones, around 70% being singletons. What was sequenced was sorted cells pooled from one or two spleens. These receptors were obtained from a pool of C57BL/6 mice in good health.

A remark on this clone: Mouse gene names and germline throughout. The read falls 1 residue short of the CDR3 end, and the missing part is taken from the germline J gene. The rearrangement links TRBV12-1 to TRBJ2-5; D is unresolved. Germline V CDR1 and CDR2: SGHSN, HYEKVE. CDR3 length: 13 residues. Trimming stripped 2 bases from V and 0 bases from J, with 5 bases between. The covered CDR3 bases are TGTGCCAGCTCTCGACAAAACCAAGACACCCAGTAC. Its translation: CASSRQNQDTQY. The full CDR3 reads CASSRQNQDTQYF.

About this clone itself: Germline and genes: mouse. The read ends 1 residue before the CDR3 terminus; that terminus is restored from the germline J gene. This chain links TRBV14 with TRBJ2-2, with 9 positions matching TRBD2. J gave up 2 bases and V 5 bases, and 7 bases lay outside the gene matches. The V gene's germline CDR1 is SGHDT and CDR2 FRDEAV. The CDR3 is 16 residues long. CDR3 region: CASSRYWGVNTGQLYF. CDR3 bases read: TGTGCCAGCAGCCGATACTGGGGGGTGAACACCGGGCAGCTCTAC.